One sample yielded the 11 T cell receptor beta chains listed below, sequenced in a study of cytomegalovirus exposure and HLA in healthy donors. The PCR used 60 Vbeta and 13 Jbeta primers. Clones were sequenced by immunoSEQ multiplex PCR, and TCRdb holds only the in-frame ones, with some missing. The table lists just under 45,000 clones, 51% of them singletons. Sample: PBMCs. The receptors derive from a man between 60 and 75 years old in good health and CMV-seronegative.

This clone was observed a handful of times. The chain uses TRBV30 and TRBJ2-5, with unresolved D. Per the germline V gene, CDR1 is GTSNPN and CDR2 is SVGIG (reference sequence). The CDR3 runs 11 residues. V lost 4 bases to trimming and J lost 9 bases, with 12 bases between them. The CDR3 sequence: CAWNRRSAQYF. As DNA, the CDR3 is TGTGCCTGGAACCGCCGGAGCGCCCAGTACTTC.

This clone has only a few counts. J is TRBJ1-2 and V is TRBV5-5; TRBD1 aligns across 11 bases. The CDR3 is 13 amino acids. V gave up 4 bases and J gave up 8 bases; unmatched junction bases: 4. Germline CDR1 reads SGHKS; CDR2 reads YYEKEE (reference sequence). The chain's CDR3 is CASSRTGGEGYTF. DNA for the CDR3: TGTGCCAGCAGCCGGACAGGGGGCGAAGGCTACACCTTC.

CDR3 in amino acids: CATSLPDRGREKLFF. The CDR3 nucleotides are TGTGCCACCAGCTTACCGGACAGGGGGCGAGAAAAACTGTTTTTT. V gene TRBV15 combines with J gene TRBJ1-4; TRBD1 agrees at 11 bases. Germline-derived CDR1 and CDR2 are LNHNV and YYDKDF (reference sequence). The CDR3 is made up of 15 amino acids. V shed 5 bases and J 8 bases; nucleotides not matched to a gene: 7. Looking up the rest from reference TRBV15 and TRBJ1-4 gives the full variable domain: DAMVIQNPRYQVTQFGKPVTLSCSQTLNHNVMYWYQQKSSQAPKLLFHYYDKDFNNEADTPDNFQSRRPNTSFCFLDIRSPGLGDTAMYLCATSLPDRGREKLFFGSGTQLSVL.

This sequence joins TRBV6-5 and TRBJ1-2; D is undetermined. Trimming removed 4 bases from V and 5 bases from J, with 8 bases in between. Germline CDR1 MNHEY, CDR2 SVGAGI. This CDR3 contains 12 residues. The CDR3 is CASSSTTYGYTF. Written as DNA, the CDR3 is TGTGCCAGCAGTTCTACCACGTATGGCTACACCTTC.

The rearrangement links TRBV9 to TRBJ2-7; 8 nucleotides align to TRBD1. The CDR3 covers 14 residues. Trimming cost V 3 bases and J 7 bases; bases outside gene matches: 9. CDR1 is SGDLS, CDR2 YYNGEE, per germline. In DNA, the CDR3 is TGTGCCAGCAGCGATACCGACAGGGGAAGGGAGCAGTACTTC. Translated, it gives CASSDTDRGREQYF.

The sample holds a few counts of this clone. This chain connects TRBV7-2 to TRBJ1-5, with 7 bases aligning to TRBD1. Trimming removed 3 bases from V and 1 base from J; junction bases left unmatched: 6. The germline gives CDR1 SGHTA, CDR2 FQGNSA. The CDR3 runs to 16 residues. For the CDR3, the DNA is TGTGCCAGCAGCTTGGGCGACAGGGTAAGCAATCAGCCCCAGCATTTT. Residues: CASSLGDRVSNQPQHF. Full variable domain (remainder filled in from reference TRBV7-2 and TRBJ1-5): GAGVSQSPSNKVTEKGKDVELRCDPISGHTALYWYRQSLGQGLEFLIYFQGNSAPDKSGLPSDRFSAERTGGSVSTLTIQRTQQEDSAVYLCASSLGDRVSNQPQHFGDGTRLSIL.

In this sample, this clone turned up once. This chain links TRBV5-1 with TRBJ2-5, with D unresolved. V lost 9 bases and J 3 bases, leaving 15 bases between the germline ends. The CDR3 sequence is 13 residues long. The germline V gene has CDR1 SGHRS and CDR2 YFSETQ. CDR3 residues: CATSTRPEETQYF. The DNA of the CDR3 is TGCGCCACCTCTACGAGGCCGGAAGAGACCCAGTACTTC.

This clone was seen a few times. The rearrangement uses TRBV5-8 and TRBJ1-3; tentative D call: TRBD1 (6 bases). Trimming took off 0 bases at V and 0 bases at J, with 10 bases between the two ends. The germline V gene encodes CDR1 SGHTS and CDR2 YDEGEE. CDR3 length equals 16 residues. The CDR3 DNA reads TGTGCCAGCAGCTTGGGGACAGCCACCTCTGGAAACACCATATATTTT. Translated: CASSLGTATSGNTIYF. Together with reference TRBV5-8 and TRBJ1-3, the CDR3 gives the full variable domain: EAGVTQSPTHLIKTRGQQATLRCSPISGHTSVYWYQQALGLGLQFLLWYDEGEERNRGNFPPRFSGRQFPNYSSELNVNALELEDSALYLCASSLGTATSGNTIYFGEGSWLTVV.

The gene calls are TRBV28 and TRBJ2-7, with 15 nucleotides matching TRBD2. Trimming at V came to 9 bases and at J to 6 bases, leaving 9 bases not matched to a gene. CDR1 MDHEN and CDR2 SYDVKM come from the germline V gene. The CDR3 is 15 amino acids. The CDR3 loop is CASRGLAGGGSEQYF. The CDR3 nucleotides read TGTGCCAGTAGGGGACTAGCGGGAGGAGGGAGCGAGCAGTACTTC.

This clone has just a few counts. The chain has TRBV10-2 and TRBJ2-2; 10 bases map to TRBD1. V shed 6 bases and J 4 bases; nucleotides not matched to a gene: 2. The CDR3 is 14 residues long. Germline V CDR1 and CDR2: WSHSY, SAAADI. The CDR3 here is CASRGQGFTGELFF. CDR3 in DNA: TGCGCCAGCAGGGGACAGGGGTTCACCGGGGAGCTGTTTTTT.

The chain recombines TRBV6-4 with TRBJ2-1; TRBD1 matches 7 bases. V trimming: 5 bases; J trimming: 8 bases; junction bases outside the gene matches: 9. CDR1 and CDR2 from the germline V gene are MRHNA and SNTAGT. CDR3 size: 14 residues. This chain's CDR3 is CASSRTGDRDEQFF. The CDR3 region has the DNA TGTGCCAGCAGTCGGACAGGAGATAGGGATGAGCAGTTCTTC.